Shown below are 28 T cell receptor beta chains from a single sample sequenced in a study of shared clonotypes between healthy human individuals. Terminally differentiated effector memory CD45RA+ cells were excluded by CCR7 positive selection of CD45RO-negative cells. The table came from immunoSEQ multiplex PCR; TCRdb's copy has only in-frame clones and leaves some out. The sample has about 2 million clones, approximately 95% seen once; the top ten hold roughly 1.1%. Sequencing was done on a sample of naive CD8+ T cells sorted from blood. The receptors come from a man younger than 35 in good health.

The chain recombines TRBV6-4 with TRBJ2-7, with a possible D match to TRBD1 (6 bases). CDR1 and CDR2 from the germline V gene are MRHNA and SNTAGT. The CDR3 contains 17 residues. Trimming shortened V by 0 bases and J by 1 base, and 16 bases separated the two germline ends. The CDR3, as DNA: TGTGCCAGCAGTGACTCCCCACCCCGGGACACGTCCTACGAGCAGTACTTC. As protein: CASSDSPPRDTSYEQYF.

The chain combines TRBV27 with TRBJ2-1, with TRBD2 identical over 12 bases. The CDR3 consists of 18 residues. J was trimmed by 7 bases and V by 1 base; bases with no gene match: 11. In germline, CDR1 is MNHEY, CDR2 SMNVEV (reference sequence). The CDR3 DNA follows: TGTGCCAGCAGTTTATTGCCCGCCCAAACTAGCGGGGGGAATGAGCAGTTCTTC. Encoded protein: CASSLLPAQTSGGNEQFF.

V gene TRBV13 combines with J gene TRBJ1-1; D call uncertain. The germline V and J ends were trimmed by 0 bases and 0 bases, with 11 bases remaining between them. The CDR3 has 16 residues. Germline lookup yields CDR1 PRHDT and CDR2 FYEKMQ (reference sequence). CDR3 DNA sequence: TGTGCCAGCAGCTTAGGGGGATCCTTAGTGAACACTGAAGCTTTCTTT. Translation gives CASSLGGSLVNTEAFF.

The chain uses TRBV5-6 and TRBJ2-2, with D perhaps TRBD1 (6 bases). CDR1 and CDR2 from the germline V gene are SGHDT and YYEEEE. With 2 bases removed from V and 0 bases from J, the gap between germline ends came to 11 bases. This CDR3 is built from 16 residues. The CDR3 DNA is TGTGCCAGCAGCTTAGATGGGACAACGAACACCGGGGAGCTGTTTTTT. Amino acid sequence: CASSLDGTTNTGELFF.

The chain recombines TRBV5-1 with TRBJ2-7, with D perhaps TRBD2 (7 bases). CDR3 length equals 16 residues. In germline, CDR1 is SGHRS, CDR2 YFSETQ. Trimming removed 4 bases from V and 2 bases from J, with 19 bases in between. The CDR3 sequence: CASSRTRGGEAYEQYF. For the CDR3, the DNA is TGCGCCAGCAGCCGGACAAGAGGGGGGGAGGCCTACGAGCAGTACTTC.

This sequence joins TRBV18 and TRBJ2-3, with D uncertain. The CDR3 totals 10 residues. V dropped 2 bases and J dropped 6 bases, with 0 bases sitting between them. Germline V gene sequence: CDR1 KGHSH, CDR2 LQKENI. The CDR3 loop is CASSPDTQYF. The CDR3 nucleotides are TGTGCCAGCTCACCAGATACGCAGTATTTT.

V is TRBV5-4 and J is TRBJ1-1; 7 bases are a match to TRBD1. Per the germline V gene, CDR1 is SGHNT and CDR2 is YYREEE (reference sequence). Germline trimming cut 4 bases from V and 4 bases from J; bases unmatched to any gene: 4. The CDR3 is 13 residues long. CDR3 in amino acids: CASSPDRRTEAFF. CDR3 nucleotides: TGTGCCAGCAGCCCGGACAGGCGCACTGAAGCTTTCTTT.

The genes are TRBV7-9 and TRBJ2-2; no clear D gene. This CDR3 contains 15 residues. Trimming removed 0 bases from V and 3 bases from J, with 8 bases in between. The germline V gene encodes CDR1 SEHNR and CDR2 FQNEAQ (reference sequence). CDR3 coding DNA: TGTGCCAGCAGCTTAGCCCTGATGGACACCGGGGAGCTGTTTTTT. Protein product: CASSLALMDTGELFF.

The chain links TRBV5-6 to TRBJ2-2; the D gene is possibly TRBD1 (5 bases). V lost 2 bases and J 2 bases, leaving 10 bases between the germline ends. Germline V gives CDR1 SGHDT, CDR2 YYEEEE. The length of the CDR3 is 15 residues. The CDR3 sequence: CASSFQGVNTGELFF. The CDR3 DNA reads TGTGCCAGCAGCTTCCAAGGGGTAAACACCGGGGAGCTGTTTTTT.

For the CDR3, the DNA is TGTGCCTGGAGTGTCCCATACTACGAGCAGTACTTC. It translates to CAWSVPYYEQYF. This chain uses TRBV30 with TRBJ2-7, with D unresolved. Germline V gene data show CDR1 as GTSNPN and CDR2 as SVGIG (reference sequence). The CDR3 sequence is 12 residues long. V lost 0 bases and J 3 bases, leaving 6 bases between the germline ends.

The gene calls are TRBV10-2 and TRBJ1-1; 8 bases match TRBD1. Germline V CDR1 and CDR2: WSHSY, SAAADI. J lost 2 bases, V lost 8 bases, and 4 bases had no gene match. The CDR3 has 13 residues. The CDR3: CASLGQENTEAFF. CDR3 DNA: TGCGCCAGCCTGGGACAGGAAAACACTGAAGCTTTCTTT.

Of note for this clone: Because the CDR3's place on the DNA is in doubt, the DNA is left out and the CDR3 is given as listed by TCRdb. The chain carries TRBV11-2 and TRBJ1-1; the table gives TRBD1 as D, unverified against the DNA. Germline V gene data show CDR1 as SGHAT and CDR2 as FQNNGV. The CDR3 adds up to 17 amino acids, both ends counted. The CDR3 sequence is CASILGPGQGTNTEAFF.

The chain employs TRBV9 and TRBJ2-2; maybe TRBD1 (5 bases). The germline CDR1 and CDR2 sequences are SGDLS and YYNGEE. The CDR3 loop spans 13 amino acids. V was shortened by 6 bases and J by 1 base, with 7 bases between the two germline ends. The CDR3: CASNQGNTGELFF. The CDR3 region has the DNA TGTGCCAGCAATCAGGGGAACACCGGGGAGCTGTTTTTT.

The chain has TRBV2 and TRBJ2-5; 7 bases line up with TRBD1. Looked up from germline, CDR1 is SNHLY and CDR2 is FYNNEI. This CDR3 region has 14 residues. J was trimmed by 4 bases and V by 5 bases; bases with no gene match: 7. In DNA, the CDR3 is TGTGCCAGCAGTCTATTACAGGGGTCAGAGACCCAGTACTTC. Its protein is CASSLLQGSETQYF.

This clone was seen a handful of times. The chain uses TRBV4-1 and TRBJ2-7, with 8 bases identical to TRBD1. The V segment lost 0 bases and the J segment 3 bases; nucleotides outside the gene matches: 4. CDR1 is MGHRA, CDR2 YSYEKL, per germline. The length of the CDR3 is 15 residues. CDR3 DNA sequence: TGCGCCAGCAGCCAAGAGGACAGGGATGACTACGAGCAGTACTTC. Its protein product is CASSQEDRDDYEQYF.

This sequence joins TRBV2 and TRBJ2-5, with D perhaps matching TRBD2 (5 bases). V was cut by 4 bases and J by 0 bases, with 9 bases left in between. Germline CDR1 SNHLY, CDR2 FYNNEI. CDR3 size: 14 residues. The CDR3 loop is CASSVFGDQETQYF. The CDR3 nucleotides read TGTGCCAGCAGTGTTTTCGGGGACCAAGAGACCCAGTACTTC. Combining the CDR3 with reference TRBV2 and TRBJ2-5 gives the whole variable domain EPEVTQTPSHQVTQMGQEVILRCVPISNHLYFYWYRQILGQKVEFLVSFYNNEISEKSEIFDDQFSVERPDGSNFTLKIRSTKLEDSAMYFCASSVFGDQETQYFGPGTRLLVL.

The count of this clone is one. This chain links TRBV7-9 with TRBJ2-1; 7 bases line up with TRBD2. This CDR3 has 13 residues. The germline V gene encodes CDR1 SEHNR and CDR2 FQNEAQ (reference sequence). V lost 3 bases and J lost 7; bases outside the gene matches: 3. The CDR3 bases are TGTGCCAGCAGCTTTGGGACTAATAATGAGCAGTTCTTC. Translated, it gives CASSFGTNNEQFF.

This chain joins TRBV6-5 and TRBJ2-7, with D perhaps assigned TRBD1 or TRBD2 (5 bases each). The CDR3 totals 16 residues. The germline V gene has CDR1 MNHEY and CDR2 SVGAGI. Deletions cut 0 bases from V and 0 bases from J, with 12 bases between. This CDR3 reads CASSYSGDTPSYEQYF. Written as DNA, the CDR3 is TGTGCCAGCAGTTACTCGGGGGATACACCCTCCTACGAGCAGTACTTC.

The chain links TRBV5-8 to TRBJ1-4, with TRBD1 matching over 7 bases. V lost 4 bases to trimming and J lost 6 bases; unmatched junction nucleotides: 12. Per the germline V gene, CDR1 is SGHTS and CDR2 is YDEGEE. The CDR3 has 16 amino acids. The chain's CDR3 is CASSPGQVPGDEKLFF. CDR3 nucleotides: TGTGCCAGCAGCCCTGGACAGGTCCCGGGGGATGAAAAACTGTTTTTT.

The rearrangement links TRBV2 to TRBJ2-3; TRBD2 aligns across 11 bases. The CDR3 contains 16 residues. V lost 4 bases and J lost 2; bases outside the gene matches: 5. CDR1 and CDR2 from the germline V gene are SNHLY and FYNNEI. For the CDR3, the DNA is TGTGCCAGCAGTGGGGATAGCGGGAGGGCCACAGATACGCAGTATTTT. Protein product: CASSGDSGRATDTQYF.

Comments on this clone: Within the sample, other DNA sequences also encode this same CDR3. The CDR3 nucleotides read TGTGCCAGCAGCTTAGGATTCACCGGGGAGCTGTTTTTT. It encodes CASSLGFTGELFF. The V and J genes are TRBV6-5 and TRBJ2-2; D is unclear. Germline CDR1 reads MNHEY; CDR2 reads SVGAGI. The length of the CDR3 is 13 residues. With 6 bases removed from V and 4 bases from J, the gap between germline ends came to 9 bases.

The chain couples TRBV10-3 to TRBJ1-6; 9 bases fit TRBD1. V lost 0 bases and J lost 9; bases outside the gene matches: 9. The CDR3 length is 17 residues. Germline V gene lookup returns CDR1 ENHRY and CDR2 SYGVKD. CDR3 nucleotide sequence: TGTGCCATCAGTGAGTCCCGGGGGGGACAGGGAATTTCACCCCTCCACTTT. Encoded protein: CAISESRGGQGISPLHF.

The chain recombines TRBV7-9 with TRBJ2-1, with 8 bases identical to TRBD2. Germline values: CDR1 SEHNR, CDR2 FQNEAQ (reference sequence). This CDR3 is 16 amino acids long. V shed 6 bases and J 1 base; nucleotides not matched to a gene: 8. CDR3 region: CASSYTGTSSYNEQFF. The DNA for the CDR3 is TGTGCCAGCAGTTACACCGGGACTAGTTCCTACAATGAGCAGTTCTTC.

A note on this clone: A junction end diverges from the germline sequence, so it may reflect a read error. The same CDR3 also results from other DNA sequences found in this sample. The V call is TRBV13, the J call TRBJ2-7; tentatively, D is TRBD1 or TRBD2 (5 bases each). Germline V CDR1 and CDR2: PRHDT, FYEKMQ (reference sequence). This CDR3 region has 14 residues. The CDR3 region is CASSLGDDSYEQYF. The CDR3 region has the DNA TGTGCCAGCAGCCTAGGGGACGACTCCTACGAGCAGTACTTC.

V is TRBV25-1 and J is TRBJ2-7, with D possibly TRBD1 on 5 matching bases. CDR1 and CDR2 from the germline V gene are MGHDK and SYGVNS. V was cut by 1 base and J by 3 bases, with 13 bases left in between. The CDR3 is 15 amino acids. CDR3 region: CASSEFSTESYEQYF. The CDR3 nucleotides are TGTGCCAGCAGTGAATTTTCGACAGAGAGCTACGAGCAGTACTTC.

V usage is TRBV29-1 and J usage is TRBJ2-3; D uncertain. The V and J ends lost 4 bases and 2 bases respectively, with 10 bases between them. Germline V gene sequence: CDR1 SQVTM, CDR2 ANQGSEA. This CDR3 region has 13 residues. This CDR3 reads CSVGQTPTDTQYF. The DNA of the CDR3 is TGCAGCGTTGGTCAGACCCCCACAGATACGCAGTATTTT.

The CDR3 region has the DNA TGTGCCAGCAGTTCTCGGACAGGGTGGCAGCCCCAGCATTTT. Translation gives CASSSRTGWQPQHF. The V and J genes are TRBV6-5 and TRBJ1-5; 8 nucleotides align to TRBD1. Germline V gives CDR1 MNHEY, CDR2 SVGAGI. After removal of 4 bases from V and 7 bases from J, the junction contained 6 bases not matched to a gene. The CDR3 sequence is 14 residues long.

This clone was observed once. V gene TRBV2 combines with J gene TRBJ2-1, with 7 positions matching TRBD1. V was clipped by 10 bases and J by 4 bases; unmatched bases: 16. The CDR3 totals 16 residues. Germline CDR1 and CDR2: SNHLY and FYNNEI. The DNA for the CDR3 is TGTGCCACAGCACCCTCTTACCGGGACAGTTACAATGAGCAGTTCTTC. It encodes CATAPSYRDSYNEQFF.